This section outlines one T cell receptor (beta chain) sequence together with its context. Its antigen has not been determined. The record has no base qualities; no much larger clone is one base away. The trial excluded patients who had a history of autoimmune disease or were on systemic immunosuppression. In every dose cohort, peripheral blood was drawn for TCR sequencing at baseline, cycle 4 day 1, and cycle 7 day 1. Samples were obtained from an open-label, multicenter, first-in-human phase I dose-escalation trial of ivuxolimab. The trial enrolled adults with locally advanced or metastatic head and neck squamous cell, hepatocellular, melanoma or renal cell carcinoma. Before TCR sequencing, CD4+ T cells and CD8+ T cells were sorted from peripheral blood as separate populations. The data belong to a study of OX40 agonist ivuxolimab in advanced cancers. Study-level background: Ivuxolimab was a fully human IgG2 agonistic monoclonal antibody targeting the costimulatory receptor OX40 (CD134). Intravenous ivuxolimab was administered to patients every 2 weeks at six dose levels: 0.01, 0.1, 0.3, 1.5, 3 and 10 mg/kg. Of the approximately 54 patients in dose escalation, about 20 had hepatocellular carcinoma, around 15 had melanoma, 9 had renal cell carcinoma and 9 had head and neck cancer. In the dose-escalation cohort, approximately 82% of patients were male, and the mean age was around 65 years with a range of roughly 20 to 80. Patients were allowed to have had prior anti-PD-1, anti-PD-L1 or anti-CTLA-4 therapy, and approximately 37% of the dose-escalation patients had been treated with checkpoint inhibitors. Partial responses occurred in three dose-escalation patients: two with cutaneous melanoma and one with hepatocellular carcinoma. The purpose of peripheral TCRbeta sequencing was to test whether ivuxolimab changed TCR sequence diversity and led to clonal T-cell expansion. The paper reports the monotherapy dose-escalation portion (N of about 54 patients) of the phase I ivuxolimab trial.

For sequencing of the TCRbeta CDR3 region, genomic DNA was extracted from the sorted cells. The immunoSEQ Assay was used for sequencing of TCRbeta CDR3 regions. The table comes from immuneACCESS by way of TCRdb, which keeps in-frame sequences with V and J called. Part of the clones is missing from these tables; in studies checked, under half for an unresolved V gene and the rest for unknown reasons. For this sample the table gives 25,000 to 35,000 clones, of which more than 70% were detected only once. 22% of the sample goes to the ten largest clones. The study at large found these results: Clonal expansion of both CD4+ and CD8+ blood T cells was observed from baseline to week 6 at doses 0.1 to 3.0 mg/kg. After ivuxolimab, more expanded clones were found on average in CD8+ T cells than in CD4+ T cells. In the 0.1-3.0 mg/kg groups, partial responders were among the patients with the lowest normalized peripheral clonal expansion, particularly in CD8+ T cells. The antigen specificity of the clonally expanded peripheral T cells was not determined. Low levels of normalized T-cell clonal expansion were also seen in some patients who did not respond.

The germline V gene gives CDR1 as SGHRS and CDR2 as YFSETQ. V is pared back by 1 base and J by 2 bases, with 0 bases lying between the germline termini. Taken from cysteine to phenylalanine, the CDR3 has 12 residues. Only the CDR3 DNA is retained, 36 bases long and in frame from the first base. This receptor chain uses TRBV5-1 and TRBJ2-2; the D gene is not confidently resolved. The TCR was taken from an adult with an advanced solid tumor such as melanoma, head and neck, liver or kidney cancer. The sequenced sample was CD4+ or CD8+ T cells sorted from blood, obtained in a trial of the OX40 agonist ivuxolimab. In nucleotides, the sequence is TGCGCCAGCAGCTTGAACACCGGGGAGCTGTTTTTT. This yields the protein CASSLNTGELFF.